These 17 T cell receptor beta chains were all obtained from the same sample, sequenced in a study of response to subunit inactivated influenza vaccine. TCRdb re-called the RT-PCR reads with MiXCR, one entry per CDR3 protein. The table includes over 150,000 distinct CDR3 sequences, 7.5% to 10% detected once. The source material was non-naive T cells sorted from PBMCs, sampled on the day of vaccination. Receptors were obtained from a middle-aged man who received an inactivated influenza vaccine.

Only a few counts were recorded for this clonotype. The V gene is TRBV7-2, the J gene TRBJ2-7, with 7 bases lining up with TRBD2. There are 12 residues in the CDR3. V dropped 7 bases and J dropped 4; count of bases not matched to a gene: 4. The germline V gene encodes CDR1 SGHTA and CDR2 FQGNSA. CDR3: CASTRTSYEQYF. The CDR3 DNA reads TGTGCCAGCACCAGGACTAGTTACGAGCAGTACTTC.

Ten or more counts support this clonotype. CDR3 DNA: TGTGCCAGCAGTTACAGTGGGACAGGGAAGCACTATGGCTACACCTTC. It translates to CASSYSGTGKHYGYTF. The gene calls are TRBV6-5 and TRBJ1-2; 9 bases fit TRBD1. The junction had 7 bases not matched to a gene; V was cut back by 2 bases and J by 3 bases. Germline V gene sequence: CDR1 MNHEY, CDR2 SVGAGI. The CDR3 is 16 amino acids.

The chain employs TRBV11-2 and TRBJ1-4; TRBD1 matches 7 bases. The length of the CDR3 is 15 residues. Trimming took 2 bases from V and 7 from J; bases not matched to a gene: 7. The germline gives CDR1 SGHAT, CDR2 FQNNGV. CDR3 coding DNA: TGTGCCAGCAGCTTAAGAGGGGGCGCAAGTGAAAAACTGTTTTTT. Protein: CASSLRGGASEKLFF.

In nucleotides, the CDR3 is TGTGCCAGTCGACAGGTTAACTATGGCTACACCTTC. It encodes CASRQVNYGYTF. The rearrangement links TRBV2 to TRBJ1-2; maybe TRBD1 (6 bases). The germline CDR1 and CDR2 sequences are SNHLY and FYNNEI. The length of the CDR3 is 12 residues. V was cut by 9 bases and J by 1 base, with 9 bases left in between. The full variable domain, its missing parts supplied by reference TRBV2 and TRBJ1-2, is EPEVTQTPSHQVTQMGQEVILRCVPISNHLYFYWYRQILGQKVEFLVSFYNNEISEKSEIFDDQFSVERPDGSNFTLKIRSTKLEDSAMYFCASRQVNYGYTFGSGTRLTVV.

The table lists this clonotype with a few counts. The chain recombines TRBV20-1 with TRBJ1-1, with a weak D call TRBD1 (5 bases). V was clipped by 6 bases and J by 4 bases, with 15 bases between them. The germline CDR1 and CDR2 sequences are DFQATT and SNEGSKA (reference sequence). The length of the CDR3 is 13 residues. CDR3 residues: CSAPNGRGTEAFF. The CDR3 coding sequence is TGCAGTGCCCCGAATGGGAGGGGCACTGAAGCTTTCTTT.

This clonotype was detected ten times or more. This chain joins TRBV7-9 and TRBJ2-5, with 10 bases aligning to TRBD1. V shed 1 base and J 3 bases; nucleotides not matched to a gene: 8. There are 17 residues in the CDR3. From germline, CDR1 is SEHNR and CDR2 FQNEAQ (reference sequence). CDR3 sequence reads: CASSLGRVTGGEETQYF. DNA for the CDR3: TGTGCCAGCAGCTTAGGGCGTGTGACAGGGGGCGAAGAGACCCAGTACTTC.

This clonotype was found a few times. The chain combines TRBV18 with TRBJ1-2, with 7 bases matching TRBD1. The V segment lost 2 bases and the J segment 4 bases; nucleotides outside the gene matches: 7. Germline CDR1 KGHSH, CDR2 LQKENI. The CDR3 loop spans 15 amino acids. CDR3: CASSPKGAQPYGYTF. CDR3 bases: TGTGCCAGCTCACCAAAGGGGGCGCAACCCTATGGCTACACCTTC.

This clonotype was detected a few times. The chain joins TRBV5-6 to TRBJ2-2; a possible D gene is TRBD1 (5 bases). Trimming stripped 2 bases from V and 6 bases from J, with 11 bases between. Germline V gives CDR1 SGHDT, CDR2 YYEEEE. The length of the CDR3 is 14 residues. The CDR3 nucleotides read TGTGCCAGCAGCTTCCACCAGGGCCCCGGGGAGCTGTTTTTT. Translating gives CASSFHQGPGELFF. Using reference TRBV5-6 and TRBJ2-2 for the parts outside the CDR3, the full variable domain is DAGVTQSPTHLIKTRGQQVTLRCSPKSGHDTVSWYQQALGQGPQFIFQYYEEEERQRGNFPDRFSGHQFPNYSSELNVNALLLGDSALYLCASSFHQGPGELFFGEGSRLTVL.

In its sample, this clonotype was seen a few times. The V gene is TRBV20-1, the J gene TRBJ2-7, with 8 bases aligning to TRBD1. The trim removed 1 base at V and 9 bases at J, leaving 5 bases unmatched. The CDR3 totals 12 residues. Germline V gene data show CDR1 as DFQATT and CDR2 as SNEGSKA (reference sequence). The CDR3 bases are TGCAGTGCTAGAGTTGGACAGGGCGTGCAGTACTTC. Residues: CSARVGQGVQYF.

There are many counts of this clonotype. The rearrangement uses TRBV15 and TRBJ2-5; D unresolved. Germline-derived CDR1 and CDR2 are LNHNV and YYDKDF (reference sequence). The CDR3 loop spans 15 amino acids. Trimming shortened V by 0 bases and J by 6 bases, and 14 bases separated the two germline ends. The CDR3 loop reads CATSRDSVLEKTQYF. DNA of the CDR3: TGTGCCACCAGCAGAGACAGTGTCTTAGAGAAGACCCAGTACTTC.

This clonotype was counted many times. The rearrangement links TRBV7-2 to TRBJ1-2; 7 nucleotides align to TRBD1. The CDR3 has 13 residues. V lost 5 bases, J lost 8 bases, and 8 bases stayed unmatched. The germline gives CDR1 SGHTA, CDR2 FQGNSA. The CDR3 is CASSHRTGEGYTF. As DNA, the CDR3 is TGTGCCAGCAGCCATCGGACAGGCGAAGGCTACACCTTC.

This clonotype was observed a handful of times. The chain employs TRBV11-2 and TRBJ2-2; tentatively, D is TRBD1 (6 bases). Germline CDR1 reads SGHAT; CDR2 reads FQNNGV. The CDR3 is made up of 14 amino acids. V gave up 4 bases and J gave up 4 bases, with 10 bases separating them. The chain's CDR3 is CASSYKGGTGELFF. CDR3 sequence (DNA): TGTGCCAGCAGCTACAAAGGGGGCACCGGGGAGCTGTTTTTT.

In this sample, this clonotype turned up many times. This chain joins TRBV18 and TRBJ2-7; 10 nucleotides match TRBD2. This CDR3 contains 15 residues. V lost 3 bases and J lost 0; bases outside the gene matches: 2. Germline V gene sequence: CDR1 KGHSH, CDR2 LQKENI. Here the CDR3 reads CASSPGLAASYEQYF. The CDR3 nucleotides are TGTGCCAGCTCACCTGGACTAGCGGCCTCCTACGAGCAGTACTTC.

The CDR3 bases are TGCAGCGTTGAAGAACTAGCAGATACGCAGTATTTT. Protein sequence: CSVEELADTQYF. The chain uses TRBV29-1 and TRBJ2-3, with TRBD2 as a possible D gene (5 bases). Per germline, CDR1 SQVTM and CDR2 ANQGSEA. There are 12 residues in the CDR3. Trimming took 0 bases from V and 4 from J, leaving 5 bases between them.

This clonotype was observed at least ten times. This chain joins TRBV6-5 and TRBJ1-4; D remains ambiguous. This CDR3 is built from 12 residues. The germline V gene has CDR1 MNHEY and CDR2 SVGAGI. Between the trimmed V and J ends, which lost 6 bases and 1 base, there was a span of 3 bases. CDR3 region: CASRGTNEKLFF. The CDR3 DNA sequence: TGTGCCAGCAGGGGAACTAATGAAAAACTGTTTTTT.

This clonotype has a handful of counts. The CDR3 sequence is CASSLAYNQPQHF. CDR3 coding DNA: TGTGCCAGCAGCTTAGCCTACAATCAGCCCCAGCATTTT. The chain couples TRBV11-2 to TRBJ1-5; no definite D call. This CDR3 is built from 13 residues. In germline, CDR1 is SGHAT, CDR2 FQNNGV. Trimming took 1 base from V and 3 from J, leaving 4 bases between them.

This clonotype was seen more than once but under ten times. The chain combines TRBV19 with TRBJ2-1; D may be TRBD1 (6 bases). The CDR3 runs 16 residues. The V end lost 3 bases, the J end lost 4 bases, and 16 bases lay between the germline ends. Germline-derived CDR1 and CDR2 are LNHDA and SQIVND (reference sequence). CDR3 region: CASSIRQGLWYNEQFF. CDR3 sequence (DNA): TGTGCCAGTAGTATCCGGCAGGGGCTATGGTACAATGAGCAGTTCTTC.